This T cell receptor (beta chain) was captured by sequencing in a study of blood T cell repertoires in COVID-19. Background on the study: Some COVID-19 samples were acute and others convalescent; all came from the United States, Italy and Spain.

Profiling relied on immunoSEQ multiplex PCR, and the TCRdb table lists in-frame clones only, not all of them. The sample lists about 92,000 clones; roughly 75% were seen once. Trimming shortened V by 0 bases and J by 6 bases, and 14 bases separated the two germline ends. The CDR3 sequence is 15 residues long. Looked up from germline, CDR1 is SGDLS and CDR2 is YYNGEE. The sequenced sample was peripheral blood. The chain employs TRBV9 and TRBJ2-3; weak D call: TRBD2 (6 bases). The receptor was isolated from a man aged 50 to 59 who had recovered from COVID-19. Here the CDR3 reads CASSVGGVEFDTQYF. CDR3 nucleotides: TGTGCCAGCAGCGTAGGGGGGGTCGAATTTGATACGCAGTATTTT.